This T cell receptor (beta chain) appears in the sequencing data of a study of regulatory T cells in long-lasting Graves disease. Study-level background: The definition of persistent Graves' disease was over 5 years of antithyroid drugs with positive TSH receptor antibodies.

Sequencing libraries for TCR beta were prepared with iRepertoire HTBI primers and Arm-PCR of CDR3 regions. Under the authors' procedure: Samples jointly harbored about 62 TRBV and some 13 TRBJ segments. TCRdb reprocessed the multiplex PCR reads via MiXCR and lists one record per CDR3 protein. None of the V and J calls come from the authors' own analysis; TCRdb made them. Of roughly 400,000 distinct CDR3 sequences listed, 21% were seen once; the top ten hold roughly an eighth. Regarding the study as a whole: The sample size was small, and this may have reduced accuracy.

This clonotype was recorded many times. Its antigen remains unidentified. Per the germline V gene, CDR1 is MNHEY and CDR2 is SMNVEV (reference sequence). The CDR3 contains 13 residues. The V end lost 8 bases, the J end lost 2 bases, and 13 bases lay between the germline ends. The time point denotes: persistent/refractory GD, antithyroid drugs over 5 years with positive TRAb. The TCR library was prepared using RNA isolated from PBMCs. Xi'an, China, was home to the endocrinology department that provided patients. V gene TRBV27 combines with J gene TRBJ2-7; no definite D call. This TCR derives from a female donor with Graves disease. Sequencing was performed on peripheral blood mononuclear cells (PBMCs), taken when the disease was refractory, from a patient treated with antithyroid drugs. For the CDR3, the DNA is TGTGCCAGCGGGTTCGGAGCGACCTACGAGCAGTACTTC. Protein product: CASGFGATYEQYF.